The T cell receptor (beta chain) described here comes from a study of CD8+ T cells in alopecia areata. Whole-study context: Oral tofacitinib, 5 to 10 mg twice daily, was given in an open-label trial.

The V gene end was trimmed by 4 bases and the J gene end by 7 bases; junction bases not matched to a gene: 5. The CDR3 is 16 amino acids. Germline V gene lookup returns CDR1 SGHRS and CDR2 YFSETQ. The study, taken as a whole, reports: Scalp samples also yield sequences from resident alphabeta T cells of normal skin. Across lesional scalp, and particularly alopecia totalis/universalis, clonality surpassed that of normal scalp.

Concerning this clone: Its cognate antigen is unknown.

Extracted RNA was reverse transcribed into cDNA, the sequencing template. Measured with immunoSEQ multiplex PCR; TCRdb has only the in-frame clones, and not every one. The sample includes 130,000 to 150,000 clones, approximately 50% of them seen just once. The sample in question was CD4+ T cells sorted from blood, obtained at week 0. The chain is built from TRBV5-1 and TRBJ2-2; TRBD2 agrees at 15 bases. The source is a human donor with alopecia areata. The CDR3 protein is CASSPGTSGRFGELFF. The DNA for the CDR3 is TGCGCCAGCAGCCCCGGGACTAGCGGGAGGTTCGGGGAGCTGTTTTTT. The full variable domain, rest sourced from reference TRBV5-1 and TRBJ2-2, is KAGVTQTPRYLIKTRGQQVTLSCSPISGHRSVSWYQQTPGQGLQFLFEYFSETQRNKGNFPGRFSGRQFSNSRSEMNVSTLELGDSALYLCASSPGTSGRFGELFFGEGSRLTVL.